Listed below are T cell receptor beta chains from one sample, sequenced in a study of blood T cells in healthy people across ages. TCRdb re-called the 5' RACE reads with MiXCR, one entry per CDR3 protein. The sample records 750,000 to 950,000 distinct CDR3 sequences, almost 30% being singletons. This sample also appeared in a second study, on T cells of mothers and their children.

Sequencing input: blood. These receptors came from a middle-aged woman in good health. The CDR3 runs from the conserved cysteine through the conserved F or W. Each record gives: D gene, J gene, V gene, clone size, CDR3 protein, CDR3 DNA. The D gene is left open where the match is weak. The listing skips clone size in some rows; elsewhere it reads once, few, many or a size class.

NA TRBJ2-6 TRBV24-1 many CATSSGDGYVLTF TGTGCCACCTCCTCGGGGGACGGATACGTCCTGACTTTC
NA TRBJ1-5 TRBV3-1 NA CASSQDVASNQPQHF TGTGCCAGCAGCCAAGATGTCGCTTCCAATCAGCCCCAGCATTTT
NA TRBJ2-7 TRBV20-1 many CSASRLTGTTTYEQYF TGCAGTGCTTCTCGTTTGACCGGGACCACAACCTACGAGCAGTACTTC
NA TRBJ2-3 TRBV7-9 NA CASSPKSGDFSTDTQYF TGTGCCAGCAGTCCAAAGTCGGGGGACTTTAGCACAGATACGCAGTATTTT
TRBD1 TRBJ2-7 TRBV29-1 few CSVRPGQGPYEQYF TGCAGCGTCCGACCGGGACAGGGACCCTACGAGCAGTACTTC
NA TRBJ1-6 TRBV7-9 NA CASSLGGGRSNSPLHF TGTGCCAGCAGCTTAGGCGGGGGCCGGAGTAATTCACCCCTCCACTTT
NA TRBJ1-2 TRBV7-2 few CASSLAHGLYGYTF TGTGCCAGCAGCTTAGCCCACGGGCTATATGGCTACACCTTC
TRBD1 TRBJ2-7 TRBV15 NA CATSPDRVTYEQYF TGTGCCACCAGCCCGGACAGGGTCACCTACGAGCAGTACTTC
NA TRBJ1-2 TRBV21-1 many CASSTEANYGYTF TGTGCCAGCTCTACAGAAGCTAACTATGGCTACACCTTC
NA TRBJ2-7 TRBV4-1 many CASRPIVGVAYEQYF TGCGCCAGCAGGCCGATAGTCGGGGTCGCCTACGAGCAGTACTTC
NA TRBJ1-5 TRBV15 NA CATSRDKVQPQHF TGTGCCACCAGCAGAGACAAGGTTCAGCCCCAGCATTTT
NA TRBJ1-1 TRBV6-1 NA CASMKDAEGTEAFF TGTGCCAGCATGAAGGATGCGGAGGGCACTGAAGCTTTCTTT
NA TRBJ1-4 TRBV6-5 few CASSYSSTNEKLFF TGTGCCAGCAGTTACAGCTCAACTAATGAAAAACTGTTTTTT
NA TRBJ1-1 TRBV20-1 NA CSAREQMPTEAFF TGCAGTGCTAGAGAGCAGATGCCCACTGAAGCTTTCTTT
NA TRBJ1-4 TRBV5-1 few CASRPDGATNEKLFF TGCGCCAGCAGACCCGACGGTGCAACTAATGAAAAACTGTTTTTT
NA TRBJ1-3 TRBV29-1 NA CSVEDPGKGLSGNTIYF TGCAGCGTTGAAGATCCCGGGAAGGGGCTCTCTGGAAACACCATATATTTT
NA TRBJ1-2 TRBV18 NA CACSPDKSGGYTF TGTGCCTGCTCACCAGATAAGAGCGGAGGCTACACCTTC
NA TRBJ2-1 TRBV3-1 few CASRRKSSSEQFF TGTGCCAGCAGGCGTAAATCTAGCAGTGAGCAGTTCTTC
TRBD2 TRBJ2-7 TRBV5-4 once CASRLAGGPTYEQYF TGTGCCAGCAGATTAGCGGGAGGGCCCACCTACGAGCAGTACTTC
TRBD2 TRBJ2-1 TRBV7-2 NA CASSLLTSGVLPYEQFF TGTGCCAGCAGCCTATTAACTAGCGGGGTCCTACCCTACGAGCAGTTCTTC
NA TRBJ2-2 TRBV12-3/TRBV12-4 NA CASSLEGFTGELFF TGTGCCAGCAGTTTAGAAGGGTTCACCGGGGAGCTGTTTTTT
NA TRBJ1-2 TRBV14 many CASSQQGSYGYTF TGTGCCAGCAGCCAACAGGGGTCCTATGGCTACACCTTC
NA TRBJ2-1 TRBV6-4 few CASSDQSTASSNEQVF TGTGCCAGCAGTGACCAATCCACGGCGTCAAGCAATGAGCAGGTCTTC
NA TRBJ2-7 TRBV20-1 many CSARDPNGPSYEQYF TGCAGTGCTAGAGATCCCAACGGCCCCTCCTACGAGCAGTACTTC
NA TRBJ1-2 TRBV7-3 many CASSHGRNYGYTF TGTGCCAGCAGCCACGGACGCAACTATGGCTACACCTTC
TRBD1 TRBJ1-1 TRBV29-1 NA CSAERGGGFHNTEAFF TGCAGCGCCGAACGGGGAGGGGGCTTCCACAACACTGAAGCTTTCTTT
NA TRBJ2-7 TRBV11-2 few CASSLEVWGAGYEQYF TGTGCCAGCAGCTTAGAAGTATGGGGGGCTGGTTACGAGCAGTACTTC
NA TRBJ2-7 TRBV7-2 NA CASSPTAVSLGTYEQYF TGTGCCAGCAGCCCAACGGCCGTTTCCCTCGGTACGTACGAGCAGTACTTC
TRBD1 TRBJ1-2 TRBV6-5 many CASTRTGGDYGYTF TGTGCCAGCACCCGGACAGGGGGTGACTATGGCTACACCTTC
NA TRBJ1-4 TRBV9 few CASSVGPLTGGDEKLFF TGTGCCAGCAGCGTAGGCCCGCTGACAGGCGGCGATGAAAAACTGTTTTTT
NA TRBJ1-2 TRBV5-1 few CASSLDSQANYGYTF TGCGCCAGCAGCTTGGACAGCCAGGCTAACTATGGCTACACCTTC
NA TRBJ2-7 TRBV28 few CASSSMRVFGSDPLSYEQYF TGTGCCAGCAGTTCCATGAGAGTATTCGGTTCCGACCCTCTATCCTACGAGCAGTACTTC
TRBD2 TRBJ2-1 TRBV10-3 few CAISDRGKTSHSYNGQFF TGTGCCATCAGTGATAGGGGAAAGACTAGCCACTCCTACAATGGGCAGTTCTTC
NA TRBJ2-6 TRBV9 many CASSPHPGANVLTF TGTGCCAGCAGCCCTCATCCTGGGGCCAACGTCCTGACTTTC
NA TRBJ1-1 TRBV6-5 NA CASSYSTLPGWAFF TGTGCCAGCAGTTACTCGACTCTCCCAGGGTGGGCTTTCTTT
TRBD1 TRBJ2-5 TRBV24-1 many CATSTGTGVETQYF TGTGCCACATCAACCGGGACAGGAGTGGAGACCCAGTACTTC
NA TRBJ2-7 TRBV20-1 NA CSARAVADVSYEQYF TGCAGTGCTAGAGCTGTAGCGGATGTCTCCTACGAGCAGTACTTC
TRBD2 TRBJ2-1 TRBV12-3/TRBV12-4 few CASSFTGLAGDDEQFF TGTGCCAGCAGCTTCACGGGACTAGCGGGAGATGATGAGCAGTTCTTC
NA TRBJ1-2 TRBV14 few CASSQDQAYGYTF TGTGCCAGCAGCCAAGATCAGGCCTATGGCTACACCTTC
NA TRBJ2-7 TRBV6-1 NA CASSEEQSNEQYF TGTGCCAGCAGTGAGGAACAGAGCAACGAGCAGTACTTC
NA TRBJ1-1 TRBV30 NA CAWSSSRAGEAFF TGTGCCTGGAGTTCCTCGAGAGCTGGTGAAGCTTTCTTT
NA TRBJ2-5 TRBV5-1 NA CASSGQGGGRQETQYF TGCGCCAGCAGCGGACAAGGGGGGGGCCGTCAAGAGACCCAGTACTTC
TRBD1 TRBJ2-2 TRBV28 many CASSSPGGAYGELFF TGTGCCAGCAGTTCGCCAGGGGGCGCGTACGGGGAGCTGTTTTTT
TRBD1 TRBJ2-2 TRBV29-1 NA CSGQGANTGELFF TGCAGCGGACAGGGGGCCAACACCGGGGAGCTGTTTTTT
TRBD1 TRBJ1-3 TRBV12-3/TRBV12-4 few CASSRQGGTGNTIYF TGTGCCAGCAGTCGACAGGGAGGAACTGGAAACACCATATATTTT
NA TRBJ1-5 TRBV28 NA CASKSILAGNNQPQHF TGTGCCAGCAAATCCATTTTGGCAGGGAACAATCAGCCCCAGCATTTT
NA TRBJ2-7 TRBV5-1 NA CASSPYREGGPYEQYF TGCGCCAGCAGCCCGTACAGGGAAGGTGGGCCCTACGAGCAGTACTTC
NA TRBJ1-3 TRBV7-2 many CASSLGPSGNTIYF TGTGCCAGCAGCTTAGGTCCCTCTGGAAACACCATATATTTT
NA TRBJ1-4 TRBV18 few CASSPGAREKLFF TGTGCCAGCTCACCGGGGGCGCGCGAAAAACTGTTTTTT
TRBD1 TRBJ2-7 TRBV18 NA CASSPNRGDEQYF TGTGCCAGCTCACCAAACAGGGGTGACGAGCAGTACTTC
NA TRBJ2-5 TRBV11-3 once CASSLGVCDGGFETQCF TGTGCCAGCAGCTTAGGCGTTTGTGACGGGGGATTTGAGACCCAGTGCTTC
NA TRBJ2-7 TRBV7-3 NA CASSLTGHTSDEQYF TGTGCCAGCAGTCTAACAGGCCACACTTCGGACGAGCAGTACTTC
TRBD1 TRBJ2-1 TRBV29-1 NA CRGQANDEQFF TGCAGGGGACAGGCGAACGATGAGCAGTTCTTC
TRBD1 TRBJ2-1 TRBV7-2 NA CASSLRGGTGLNEQFF TGTGCCAGCAGCTTGAGAGGGGGGACAGGTCTCAATGAGCAGTTCTTC
NA TRBJ2-1 TRBV2 NA CASSQPTGNNEQFF TGTGCCAGCAGCCAACCAACAGGGAATAATGAGCAGTTCTTC
NA TRBJ1-2 TRBV5-1 NA CASTLSGAGGYTF TGCGCCAGCACCTTGTCAGGCGCCGGGGGCTACACCTTC
TRBD1 TRBJ1-1 TRBV9 NA CASSAKTGVNTEACF TGTGCCAGCAGCGCAAAGACAGGGGTGAACACTGAAGCTTGCTTT